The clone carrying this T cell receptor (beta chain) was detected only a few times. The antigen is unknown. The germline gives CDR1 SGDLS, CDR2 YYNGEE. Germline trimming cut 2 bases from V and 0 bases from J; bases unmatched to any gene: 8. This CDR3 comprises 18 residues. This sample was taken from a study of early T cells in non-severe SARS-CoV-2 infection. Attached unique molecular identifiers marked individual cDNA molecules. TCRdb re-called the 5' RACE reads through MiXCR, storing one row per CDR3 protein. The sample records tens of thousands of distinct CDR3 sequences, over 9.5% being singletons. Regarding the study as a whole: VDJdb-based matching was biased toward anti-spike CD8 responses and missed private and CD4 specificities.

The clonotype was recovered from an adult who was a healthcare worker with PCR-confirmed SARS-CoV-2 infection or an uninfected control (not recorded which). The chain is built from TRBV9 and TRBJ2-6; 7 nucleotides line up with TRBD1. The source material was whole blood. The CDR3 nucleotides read TGTGCCAGCAGCGTGGCCCGCAACAGGGGCTCTGGGGCCAACGTCCTGACTTTC. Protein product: CASSVARNRGSGANVLTF.